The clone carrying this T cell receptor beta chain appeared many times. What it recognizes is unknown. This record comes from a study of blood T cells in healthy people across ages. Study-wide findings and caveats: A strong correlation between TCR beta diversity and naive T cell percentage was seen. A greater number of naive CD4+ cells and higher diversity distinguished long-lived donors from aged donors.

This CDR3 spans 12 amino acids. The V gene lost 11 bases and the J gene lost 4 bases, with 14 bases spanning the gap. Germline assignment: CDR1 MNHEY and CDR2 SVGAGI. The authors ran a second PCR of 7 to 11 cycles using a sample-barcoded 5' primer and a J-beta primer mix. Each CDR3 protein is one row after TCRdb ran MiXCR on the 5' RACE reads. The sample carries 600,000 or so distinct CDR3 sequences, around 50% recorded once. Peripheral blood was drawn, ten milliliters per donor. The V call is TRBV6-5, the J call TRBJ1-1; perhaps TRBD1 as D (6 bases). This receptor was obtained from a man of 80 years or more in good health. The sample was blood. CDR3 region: CAVGGAGTEAFF. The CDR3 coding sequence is TGTGCCGTTGGGGGCGCGGGCACTGAAGCTTTCTTT.